This T cell receptor (beta chain) is from a study of blood T cell repertoires in COVID-19. Study summary: Samples representing acute and convalescent COVID-19 were sourced from the United States, Italy and Spain.

V shed 4 bases, J shed 3 bases, and the junction held 13 bases outside the gene matches. The CDR3 spans 17 residues. Data came from immunoSEQ multiplex PCR; TCRdb stores just in-frame clones and leaves some out. Found here are 95,000 to 150,000 clones, 90% of them singletons; the top ten hold 3.8%. V and J are TRBV5-3 and TRBJ1-5; 7 bases fit TRBD1. TRBV5-3 is classed as an ORF, of uncertain function. This clonotype was obtained from a woman aged 60-75 years with COVID-19, enrolled during active disease. The sequencing input was peripheral blood. The CDR3 is CARSPIPDRDFNQPQHF. The CDR3 DNA sequence: TGTGCCAGAAGCCCTATACCAGACAGGGACTTCAATCAGCCCCAGCATTTT.